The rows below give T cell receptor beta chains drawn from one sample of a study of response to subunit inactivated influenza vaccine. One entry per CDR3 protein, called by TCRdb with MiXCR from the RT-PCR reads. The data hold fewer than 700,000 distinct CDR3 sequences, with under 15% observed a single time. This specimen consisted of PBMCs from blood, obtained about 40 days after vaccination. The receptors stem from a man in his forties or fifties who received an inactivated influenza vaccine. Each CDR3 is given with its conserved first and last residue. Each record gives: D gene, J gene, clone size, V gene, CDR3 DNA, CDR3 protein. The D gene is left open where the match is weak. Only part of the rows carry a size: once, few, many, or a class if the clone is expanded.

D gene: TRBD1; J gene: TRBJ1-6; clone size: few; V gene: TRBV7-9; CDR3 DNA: TGTGCCAGCGCAAGTGGGGACAGACTTAATTCACCCCTCCACTTT; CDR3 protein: CASASGDRLNSPLHF
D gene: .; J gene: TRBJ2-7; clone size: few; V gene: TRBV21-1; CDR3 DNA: TGTGCCAGCAGCAATCGGCTAGCGGGTGGCTACGAGCAGTACTTC; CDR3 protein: CASSNRLAGGYEQYF
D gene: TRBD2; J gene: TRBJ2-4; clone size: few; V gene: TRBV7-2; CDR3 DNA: TGTGCCAGCAGCGGCCGACTAGCGGGGACGCTCAAAAACATTCAGTACTTC; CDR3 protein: CASSGRLAGTLKNIQYF
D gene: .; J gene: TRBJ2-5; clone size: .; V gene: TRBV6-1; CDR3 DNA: TGTGCCAGCAGCCCGACAGTCGAAGAGACCCAGTACTTC; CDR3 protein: CASSPTVEETQYF
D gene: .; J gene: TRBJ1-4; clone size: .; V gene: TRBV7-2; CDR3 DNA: TGTGCCAGCAGCTTAGCGCGGGGCAGGGGCGGTGAAAAACTGTTTTTT; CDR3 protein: CASSLARGRGGEKLFF
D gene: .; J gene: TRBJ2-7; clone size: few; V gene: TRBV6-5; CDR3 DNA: TGTGCCAGCAGTTACAACGGGGCTGGCAGCTCCTACGAGCAGTACTTC; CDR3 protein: CASSYNGAGSSYEQYF
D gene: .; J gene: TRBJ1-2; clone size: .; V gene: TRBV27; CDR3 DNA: TGTGCCAGCAGTTTATCGATTCCCCTGAAAGATGGCTACACCTTC; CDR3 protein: CASSLSIPLKDGYTF
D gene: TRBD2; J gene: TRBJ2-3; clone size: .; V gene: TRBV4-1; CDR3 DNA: TGCGCCAGCAGCCAAGACGCGGGAGGGGGAGCAGATACGCAGTATTTT; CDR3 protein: CASSQDAGGGADTQYF
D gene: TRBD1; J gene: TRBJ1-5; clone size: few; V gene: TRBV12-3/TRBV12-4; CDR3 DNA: TGTGCCAGCAGTGTCGCCGGGACAGGGGGGCAGCCCCAGCATTTT; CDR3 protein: CASSVAGTGGQPQHF
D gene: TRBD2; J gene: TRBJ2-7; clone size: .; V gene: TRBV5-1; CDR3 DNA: TGCGCCAGCAGCTCGGGACTAGCGGGAGTTTACGAGCAGTACTTC; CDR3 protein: CASSSGLAGVYEQYF
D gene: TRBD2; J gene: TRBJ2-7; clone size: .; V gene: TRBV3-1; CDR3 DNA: TGTGCCAGCAGCCGTGGGACTAGCAGATACGAGCAGTACTTC; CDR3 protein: CASSRGTSRYEQYF
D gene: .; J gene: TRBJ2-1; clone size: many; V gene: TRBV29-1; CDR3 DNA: TGCAGCGTTGAAGCGAGGGCGAAGGTACCCAATGAGCAGTTCTTC; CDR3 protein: CSVEARAKVPNEQFF
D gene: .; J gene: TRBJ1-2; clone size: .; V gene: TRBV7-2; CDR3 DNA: TGTGCCAGCAGCTTAGGTTCAGGGAGAGAGGGCTACACCTTC; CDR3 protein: CASSLGSGREGYTF
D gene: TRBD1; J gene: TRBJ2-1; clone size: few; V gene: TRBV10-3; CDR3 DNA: TGTGCCATCAACCGGGACAGATCCAATGAGCAGTTCTTC; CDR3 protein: CAINRDRSNEQFF
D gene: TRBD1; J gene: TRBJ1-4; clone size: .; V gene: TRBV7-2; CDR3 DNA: TGTGCCAGCAGCTCGAGACAGGGTAATGAAAAACTGTTTTTT; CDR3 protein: CASSSRQGNEKLFF
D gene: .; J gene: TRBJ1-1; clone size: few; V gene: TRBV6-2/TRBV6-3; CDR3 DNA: TGTGCCAGCAGCCCCCGGGGTGCGAACACTGAAGCTTTCTTT; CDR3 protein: CASSPRGANTEAFF
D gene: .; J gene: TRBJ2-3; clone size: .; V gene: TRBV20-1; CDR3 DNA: TGCAGTGCTAGAGCCCCGGTTAACACAGATACGCAGTATTTT; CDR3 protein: CSARAPVNTDTQYF
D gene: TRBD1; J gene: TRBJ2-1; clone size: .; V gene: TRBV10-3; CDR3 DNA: TGTGCCATCAGTGAGATAGGACAGGGGGAGAATGAGCAGTTCTTC; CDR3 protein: CAISEIGQGENEQFF
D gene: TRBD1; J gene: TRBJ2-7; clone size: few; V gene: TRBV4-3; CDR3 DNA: TGCGCCAGCAGCCAAGCGGCCGGGACAGTTGAGGGGCGGGCGTGGGAGCAGTACTTC; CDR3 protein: CASSQAAGTVEGRAWEQYF
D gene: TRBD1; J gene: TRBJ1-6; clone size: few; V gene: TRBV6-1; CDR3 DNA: TGTGCCAGCAGTGAAATGACGGGACAGGGTAACTCACCCCTCCACTTT; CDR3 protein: CASSEMTGQGNSPLHF
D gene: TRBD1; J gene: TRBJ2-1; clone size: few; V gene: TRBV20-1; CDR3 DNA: TGCAGTGCTAGAGATAGTGGACAGGGCTCCTACAATGAGCAGTTCTTC; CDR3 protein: CSARDSGQGSYNEQFF
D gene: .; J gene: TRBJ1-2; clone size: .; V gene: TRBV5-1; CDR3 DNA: TGCGCCAGCAGCTTGGGGGTGGAATATGGCTACACCTTC; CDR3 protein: CASSLGVEYGYTF